This is a list of T cell receptor beta chains from one sample in a study of resident and recirculating memory T cells in vitiligo. The repertoire was sequenced with immunoSEQ multiplex PCR; TCRdb's copy has only in-frame clones and lacks some. The profile covers 40,000 to 50,000 clones, with about 93% appearing a single time and roughly 5% taken by the ten largest. The sequenced material came from blood. Receptors were obtained from a male donor with vitiligo. Each CDR3 is given with its conserved first and last residue. The order of the fields is J gene, D gene, V gene, clone size, CDR3 protein, CDR3 DNA. A D gene is named only where the DNA matches it firmly. Expanded clones are given a class, and other clones once, few, many or no size at all.

>TRBJ1-4|TRBD1|TRBV2|NA
CASEGGGDSLFF
TGTGCCAGCGAAGGAGGGGGCGATTCACTGTTTTTT
>TRBJ2-3|NA|TRBV5-1|NA
CASSSQVGQDTQYF
TGCGCCAGCAGCTCGCAGGTGGGGCAGGATACGCAGTATTTT
>TRBJ1-2|NA|TRBV6-1|NA
CASSESGFGYTF
TGTGCCAGCAGTGAATCGGGGTTTGGCTACACCTTC
>TRBJ1-2|NA|TRBV2|NA
CASKEGMGYGYTF
TGTGCCAGCAAAGAGGGTATGGGCTATGGCTACACCTTC
>TRBJ1-2|TRBD1|TRBV5-1|NA
CASSLGTSQGGYTF
TGCGCCAGCAGCTTGGGGACCTCACAGGGGGGCTACACCTTC
>TRBJ1-1|NA|TRBV7-3|NA
CASSLTVNTEAFF
TGTGCCAGCAGCCTCACGGTGAACACTGAAGCTTTCTTT
>TRBJ2-5|TRBD2|TRBV5-4|NA
CASSSGTSGETQYF
TGTGCCAGCAGTTCAGGGACTAGCGGGGAGACCCAGTACTTC
>TRBJ2-3|TRBD2|TRBV7-2|NA
CASSREARRDTQYF
TGTGCCAGCAGCCGGGAGGCCCGCCGGGATACGCAGTATTTT
>TRBJ2-2|TRBD1|TRBV11-3|NA
CASSGIQGANTGELFF
TGTGCCAGCAGCGGAATCCAGGGGGCGAACACCGGGGAGCTGTTTTTT
>TRBJ1-2|NA|TRBV4-3|NA
CASSQDGRSPYGYTF
TGCGCCAGCAGCCAAGATGGCAGGTCCCCTTATGGCTACACCTTC
>TRBJ2-1|TRBD1|TRBV19|few
CASTGTGWNEQFF
TGTGCCAGTACGGGGACAGGGTGGAATGAGCAGTTCTTC
>TRBJ2-3|NA|TRBV19|NA
CASRPNRDDTQYF
TGTGCCAGTCGCCCAAACAGGGATGATACGCAGTATTTT
>TRBJ1-1|NA|TRBV5-1|NA
CASSFGQGNTEAFF
TGCGCCAGCAGCTTTGGGCAGGGGAACACTGAAGCTTTCTTT
>TRBJ2-3|NA|TRBV7-2|NA
CASSHHPYDTDTQYF
TGTGCCAGCAGCCACCATCCCTACGACACAGATACGCAGTATTTT
>TRBJ2-1|NA|TRBV4-2|NA
CASSHYNSGGTYNEQFF
TGTGCCAGCAGCCACTATAATAGCGGCGGAACCTACAATGAGCAGTTCTTC
>TRBJ1-2|NA|TRBV18|NA
CASSLLGGGTAKDYGYTF
TGTGCCAGCTCACTCCTAGGTGGGGGCACAGCAAAGGACTATGGCTACACCTTC
>TRBJ1-1|NA|TRBV7-9|NA
CASSFTGGTEAFF
TGTGCCAGCAGCTTCACGGGGGGCACTGAAGCTTTCTTT
>TRBJ1-5|NA|TRBV5-1|NA
CASSLGQNQPQHF
TGCGCCAGCAGCTTGGGGCAGAATCAGCCCCAGCATTTT
>TRBJ2-2|TRBD2|TRBV7-2|NA
CASSLLGLAVGELFF
TGTGCCAGCAGCTTATTGGGACTAGCGGTCGGGGAGCTGTTTTTT
>TRBJ1-2|NA|TRBV7-2|NA
CASTRGGRGYTF
TGTGCCAGCACCCGGGGGGGTCGGGGCTACACCTTC
>TRBJ2-1|TRBD2|TRBV4-1|NA
CASSRGLAGSNEQFF
TGCGCCAGCAGCCGAGGACTAGCGGGTAGCAATGAGCAGTTCTTC
>TRBJ2-3|NA|TRBV11-1|once
CASQAGPPLDGDTQYF
TGTGCCAGCCAAGCGGGTCCCCCACTAGACGGAGATACGCAGTATTTT
>TRBJ1-6|TRBD1|TRBV11-1|NA
CASSDRGSSYNSPLHF
TGTGCCAGCAGCGACAGGGGAAGCTCCTATAATTCACCCCTCCACTTT
>TRBJ2-3|TRBD2|TRBV19|NA
CASSMGWGGSTDTQYF
TGTGCCAGTAGTATGGGGTGGGGGGGTAGCACAGATACGCAGTATTTT
>TRBJ1-1|TRBD1|TRBV5-1|NA
CASSPAGTGLNTEAFF
TGCGCCAGCAGCCCGGCCGGGACAGGGTTGAACACTGAAGCTTTCTTT
>TRBJ1-5|NA|TRBV6-1|NA
CASSEEGYQPQHF
TGTGCCAGCAGTGAGGAGGGTTATCAGCCCCAGCATTTT
>TRBJ2-3|TRBD2|TRBV5-1|NA
CASSSMTSGVTDTQYF
TGCGCCAGCAGCTCTATGACTAGCGGGGTTACAGATACGCAGTATTTT
>TRBJ2-5|NA|TRBV19|NA
CASSIDALAGETQYF
TGTGCCAGTAGTATAGACGCCCTAGCTGGAGAGACCCAGTACTTC
>TRBJ1-1|NA|TRBV7-9|NA
CASSSRADTEAFF
TGTGCCAGCAGCTCCCGCGCGGACACTGAAGCTTTCTTT
>TRBJ1-1|NA|TRBV5-1|NA
CASGALNTEAFF
TGCGCCAGTGGGGCCCTGAACACTGAAGCTTTCTTT
>TRBJ1-3|NA|TRBV18|NA
CASSPWGEGNTIYF
TGTGCCAGCTCACCATGGGGGGAAGGAAACACCATATATTTT
>TRBJ1-2|TRBD1|TRBV19|NA
CASSSTGGLGGYTF
TGTGCCAGTAGTTCAACAGGGGGCCTTGGTGGCTACACCTTC
>TRBJ2-3|TRBD2|TRBV5-1|NA
CASSVASGPADTQYF
TGCGCCAGCAGCGTAGCTAGCGGTCCCGCGGATACGCAGTATTTT
>TRBJ1-1|TRBD1|TRBV7-8|NA
CASSLASGGAGTEAFF
TGTGCCAGCAGCTTAGCGTCAGGGGGCGCCGGCACTGAAGCTTTCTTT
>TRBJ1-2|TRBD1|TRBV6-1|NA
CASSEAMSFVDRFNYGYTF
TGTGCCAGCAGTGAAGCCATGTCTTTCGTGGACAGGTTTAACTATGGCTACACCTTC
>TRBJ2-1|TRBD1|TRBV11-2|NA
CASSFKPGTGDNEQFF
TGTGCCAGCAGCTTCAAGCCCGGGACAGGGGACAATGAGCAGTTCTTC
>TRBJ2-7|TRBD2|TRBV11-1|NA
CASSTPSAGEISYEQYF
TGTGCCAGCAGCACGCCCTCAGCGGGGGAAATCTCCTACGAGCAGTACTTC
>TRBJ2-3|TRBD1|TRBV4-1|NA
CASSTQGARTDTQYF
TGCGCCAGCAGCACACAGGGGGCGCGCACAGATACGCAGTATTTT
>TRBJ2-1|NA|TRBV19|NA
CASRLGLEQFF
TGTGCCAGTAGACTCGGACTAGAGCAGTTCTTC
>TRBJ1-3|NA|TRBV21-1|NA
CASKRGNTIYF
TGTGCCAGCAAGCGAGGAAACACCATATATTTT
>TRBJ1-3|NA|TRBV2|NA
CASTQDSGNTIYF
TGTGCCAGCACACAGGACTCTGGAAACACCATATATTTT
>TRBJ1-2|TRBD1|TRBV11-1|NA
CASREQGAPGENYGYTF
TGTGCCAGCAGAGAACAGGGGGCTCCCGGTGAAAACTATGGCTACACCTTC
>TRBJ1-3|NA|TRBV9|NA
CASSFNLNGNRNTIYF
TGTGCCAGCAGCTTCAACCTTAACGGGAATCGAAACACCATATATTTT
>TRBJ1-6|TRBD1|TRBV6-5|NA
CASSLDRGHNSPLHF
TGTGCCAGCAGTCTGGACAGGGGGCATAATTCACCCCTCCACTTT
>TRBJ2-5|NA|TRBV30|NA
CAWTRGWAQYF
TGTGCCTGGACCCGGGGGTGGGCCCAGTACTTC
>TRBJ2-2|NA|TRBV7-9|NA
CASSLGWGGQTNTGELFF
TGTGCCAGCAGCTTAGGCTGGGGAGGACAAACGAACACCGGGGAGCTGTTTTTT
>TRBJ2-7|NA|TRBV4-3|NA
CASSQSGGAEQYF
TGCGCCAGCAGCCAGTCTGGGGGGGCCGAGCAGTACTTC
>TRBJ2-7|NA|TRBV2|few
CASSEAQGSKQYF
TGTGCCAGCAGTGAAGCACAGGGTTCGAAGCAGTACTTC
>TRBJ1-4|TRBD1|TRBV15|NA
CATSRQGVNEKLFF
TGTGCCACCAGCAGACAGGGGGTGAATGAAAAACTGTTTTTT
>TRBJ2-3|NA|TRBV2|NA
CASGRQLDTDTQYF
TGTGCCAGCGGAAGACAACTAGACACAGATACGCAGTATTTT
>TRBJ2-5|NA|TRBV11-1|NA
CASSLAGRVETQYF
TGTGCCAGCAGCTTAGCAGGCAGGGTAGAGACCCAGTACTTC
>TRBJ2-5|TRBD1|TRBV6-5|NA
CASSPMDRGQTQYF
TGTGCCAGCAGCCCAATGGACAGGGGGCAGACCCAGTACTTC
>TRBJ2-7|TRBD2|TRBV7-6|NA
CASSLSGTQYEQYF
TGTGCCAGCAGCTTAAGCGGGACCCAATACGAGCAGTACTTC
>TRBJ2-7|TRBD1|TRBV11-2|NA
CASSRSGYGTGFHEQYF
TGTGCCAGCAGCCGATCTGGATACGGGACAGGCTTCCACGAGCAGTACTTC
>TRBJ1-5|TRBD1|TRBV19|NA
CASSRGRDRTNQPQHF
TGTGCCAGTAGTAGGGGACGGGACAGGACAAATCAGCCCCAGCATTTT
>TRBJ1-2|NA|TRBV4-2|NA
CASSQGPGEGWNYGYTF
TGTGCCAGCAGCCAAGGTCCAGGGGAAGGCTGGAACTATGGCTACACCTTC
>TRBJ2-3|TRBD1|TRBV19|NA
CASSIGDRGGDTQYF
TGTGCCAGTAGTATAGGGGACAGGGGTGGAGATACGCAGTATTTT
>TRBJ2-5|NA|TRBV5-4|NA
CASSTTGLGTQYF
TGTGCCAGCAGTACTACAGGCCTGGGGACCCAGTACTTC
>TRBJ2-3|NA|TRBV7-6|NA
CASSLRSYTDTQYF
TGTGCCAGCAGCTTACGCAGTTACACAGATACGCAGTATTTT